Shown below are 20 T cell receptor beta chains from a single sample sequenced in a study of CD8 T cells in Susac syndrome. Random hexamers were used to reverse transcribe an amount of 0.5 to 1 ug RNA. TCRdb re-derived calls from the immunoSEQ multiplex PCR reads in MiXCR, one entry per CDR3 protein. The sample includes 50,000 to 60,000 distinct CDR3 sequences, approximately 90% of them seen just once. The material sequenced was CD8+ T cells from PBMCs. All receptors derive from a human donor in good health.

In DNA form, the CDR3 reads TGTGCCAGCAGCTTATCTAGCGGGGAGCTATCCTACGAGCAGTACTTC. Translated, it gives CASSLSSGELSYEQYF. The rearrangement links TRBV7-8 to TRBJ2-7, with 9 positions matching TRBD2. The germline V gene has CDR1 SGHVS and CDR2 FQNEAQ. Trimming cost V 2 bases and J 1 base; bases outside gene matches: 6. CDR3 length: 16 amino acids.

The CDR3: CASSLVLAGSYNEQFF. The DNA for the CDR3 is TGTGCCAGCAGCTTAGTCCTAGCGGGGTCCTACAATGAGCAGTTCTTC. V is TRBV7-2 and J is TRBJ2-1; TRBD2 matches 9 bases. This CDR3 has 16 amino acids. CDR1 and CDR2 from the germline V gene are SGHTA and FQGNSA. V shed 1 base, J shed 1 base, and the junction held 2 bases outside the gene matches.

J is TRBJ2-3 and V is TRBV14; TRBD2 matches 14 bases. Germline V gene data show CDR1 as SGHDN and CDR2 as FVKESK. The trim removed 4 bases at V and 2 bases at J, leaving 5 bases unmatched. CDR3 length: 17 residues. CDR3 sequence reads: CASSPGLAGENTDTQYF. CDR3 bases: TGTGCCAGCAGCCCGGGACTAGCGGGGGAGAACACAGATACGCAGTATTTT. Based on the CDR3 plus reference TRBV14 and TRBJ2-3, the full variable domain is EAGVTQFPSHSVIEKGQTVTLRCDPISGHDNLYWYRRVMGKEIKFLLHFVKESKQDESGMPNNRFLAERTGGTYSTLKVQPAELEDSGVYFCASSPGLAGENTDTQYFGPGTRLTVL.

The rearrangement uses TRBV24-1 and TRBJ2-6, with unresolved D. The CDR3 has 14 residues. Per germline, CDR1 KGHDR and CDR2 SFDVKD. V lost 3 bases to trimming and J lost 1 base, with 3 bases between them. CDR3 sequence (DNA): TGTGCCACCAGTGATGGGTCTGGGGCCAACGTCCTGACTTTC. Its translation: CATSDGSGANVLTF.

CDR3 bases: TGCGCCAGCAGCCAAATTGGTGGGGGACTAGCGAACACCGGGGAGCTGTTTTTT. It encodes CASSQIGGGLANTGELFF. J is TRBJ2-2 and V is TRBV4-1; 8 nucleotides line up with TRBD2. Trimming took 2 bases from V and 0 from J; bases not matched to a gene: 8. This CDR3 region has 18 residues. CDR1 is MGHRA, CDR2 YSYEKL, per germline.

The V call is TRBV7-9, the J call TRBJ2-1, with 9 bases identical to TRBD2. This CDR3 is 15 amino acids long. Germline V lookup: CDR1 SEHNR, CDR2 FQNEAQ (reference sequence). Unmatched junction bases numbered 2, after V lost 5 bases and J lost 0 bases. CDR3 protein: CASSPRGGSYNEQFF. The CDR3 DNA is TGTGCCAGCAGCCCGCGGGGGGGCTCCTACAATGAGCAGTTCTTC.

This chain connects TRBV27 to TRBJ2-1; 9 bases align to TRBD1. Germline V gene lookup returns CDR1 MNHEY and CDR2 SMNVEV (reference sequence). Losses at the gene ends were 2 bases for V and 8 bases for J; bases not matched to a gene: 7. The CDR3 spans 15 residues. The chain's CDR3 is CASSLGTRQGDEQFF. The CDR3 bases are TGTGCCAGCAGTTTAGGGACCCGACAGGGGGATGAGCAGTTCTTC.

Only a few counts were recorded for this clonotype. This chain links TRBV11-3 with TRBJ2-7; D is unclear. Germline values: CDR1 SGHNT, CDR2 YENEEA. Trimming removed 1 base at V and 2 bases at J, with 9 bases between. This CDR3 has 14 amino acids. CDR3 in amino acids: CASSLGPETYEQYF. The DNA for the CDR3 is TGTGCCAGCAGCTTAGGGCCGGAGACCTACGAGCAGTACTTC. Together with reference TRBV11-3 and TRBJ2-7, the CDR3 gives the full variable domain: EAGVVQSPRYKIIEKKQPVAFWCNPISGHNTLYWYLQNLGQGPELLIRYENEEAVDDSQLPKDRFSAERLKGVDSTLKIQPAELGDSAVYLCASSLGPETYEQYFGPGTRLTVT.

The chain uses TRBV27 and TRBJ2-7; 7 bases are a match to TRBD2. This CDR3 region has 14 residues. The germline V gene has CDR1 MNHEY and CDR2 SMNVEV (reference sequence). Trimming at V came to 7 bases and at J to 2 bases, leaving 8 bases not matched to a gene. CDR3 DNA: TGTGCCAGCACCGCGGTGGGGGGGGCCTACGAGCAGTACTTC. Translation: CASTAVGGAYEQYF.

The table lists this clonotype with a count of one. V and J are TRBV7-3 and TRBJ2-3, with TRBD2 matching 7 bases. After removal of 3 bases from V and 3 bases from J, the junction contained 6 bases not matched to a gene. This CDR3 spans 15 amino acids. Per germline, CDR1 SGHTA and CDR2 FQGTGA. The CDR3 is CASSFRGVLTDTQYF. The DNA for the CDR3 is TGTGCCAGCAGCTTTCGGGGGGTTTTAACAGATACGCAGTATTTT.

Written as DNA, the CDR3 is TGTGCCAGCAGTGAAGTTAGAGGGAAAGGAGGCGAGCAGTTCTTC. Its translation is CASSEVRGKGGEQFF. This rearrangement joins TRBV6-1 to TRBJ2-1, with D tentatively TRBD2 (5 bases). This CDR3 has 15 residues. From germline, CDR1 is MNHNS and CDR2 SASEGT. The V end was cut by 1 base, the J end by 10 bases, with 17 bases between.

The genes are TRBV4-1 and TRBJ2-1; 11 bases align to TRBD1. V was pared by 0 bases and J by 2 bases, with 9 bases of the junction left unmatched. This CDR3 is 19 amino acids long. CDR1 is MGHRA and CDR2 is YSYEKL in the germline V gene. The CDR3 sequence is CASSQERTGGPLPYNEQFF. DNA for the CDR3: TGCGCCAGCAGCCAAGAAAGGACAGGGGGCCCCCTGCCCTACAATGAGCAGTTCTTC.

This chain joins TRBV28 and TRBJ2-7, with 10 bases matching TRBD2. Trimming removed 8 bases from V and 2 bases from J; junction bases left unmatched: 9. The length of the CDR3 is 15 residues. Germline V gives CDR1 MDHEN, CDR2 SYDVKM. This chain's CDR3 is CASATGTSVTYEQYF. The CDR3 DNA is TGTGCCAGCGCCACCGGGACTAGCGTAACCTACGAGCAGTACTTC. The full variable domain, its missing parts supplied by reference TRBV28 and TRBJ2-7, is DVKVTQSSRYLVKRTGEKVFLECVQDMDHENMFWYRQDPGLGLRLIYFSYDVKMKEKGDIPEGYSVSREKKERFSLILESASTNQTSMYLCASATGTSVTYEQYFGPGTRLTVT.

The chain employs TRBV5-1 and TRBJ1-1; D unclear. V lost 2 bases and J lost 1, with 6 bases in between. CDR3 size: 13 residues. Germline CDR1 reads SGHRS; CDR2 reads YFSETQ. CDR3 amino acids: CASSFNGNTEAFF. Here the CDR3 DNA reads TGCGCCAGCAGCTTTAACGGGAACACTGAAGCTTTCTTT.

This clonotype was seen only a few times. J is TRBJ2-7 and V is TRBV27, with D perhaps TRBD1 (5 bases). This CDR3 spans 14 amino acids. V lost 6 bases and J lost 0, with 12 bases in between. The germline CDR1 and CDR2 sequences are MNHEY and SMNVEV (reference sequence). In DNA, the CDR3 is TGTGCCAGCAGGGATACAGGAAGCTCCTACGAGCAGTACTTC. It specifies CASRDTGSSYEQYF.

V is TRBV4-1 and J is TRBJ2-7; unclear D gene. The V gene lost 0 bases and the J gene lost 0 bases, with 9 bases spanning the gap. Germline CDR1 and CDR2: MGHRA and YSYEKL. CDR3 length: 15 amino acids. The CDR3 sequence is CASSQDRATSYEQYF. CDR3 nucleotide sequence: TGCGCCAGCAGCCAAGATCGGGCCACCTCCTACGAGCAGTACTTC.

The chain has TRBV5-1 and TRBJ1-5, with 7 bases aligning to TRBD1. There are 15 residues in the CDR3. J lost 7 bases, V lost 3 bases, and 10 bases had no gene match. Germline values: CDR1 SGHRS, CDR2 YFSETQ. CDR3 in amino acids: CASSSDRQGNQPQHF. The CDR3 DNA follows: TGCGCCAGCAGCTCGGACAGGCAGGGGAACCAGCCCCAGCATTTT.

V is TRBV19 and J is TRBJ1-5, with D maybe TRBD1 (5 bases). Trimming shortened V by 3 bases and J by 4 bases, and 13 bases separated the two germline ends. This CDR3 comprises 15 residues. Germline-derived CDR1 and CDR2 are LNHDA and SQIVND (reference sequence). This CDR3 reads CASSIGRRGNQPQHF. The CDR3 nucleotides read TGTGCCAGTAGTATTGGGCGAAGGGGAAATCAGCCCCAGCATTTT. The full variable domain, its missing parts supplied by reference TRBV19 and TRBJ1-5, is DGGITQSPKYLFRKEGQNVTLSCEQNLNHDAMYWYRQDPGQGLRLIYYSQIVNDFQKGDIAEGYSVSREKKESFPLTVTSAQKNPTAFYLCASSIGRRGNQPQHFGDGTRLSIL.

V gene TRBV7-9 combines with J gene TRBJ1-2; no clear D gene. Germline V gene sequence: CDR1 SEHNR, CDR2 FQNEAQ (reference sequence). The CDR3 is made up of 17 amino acids. The V end was cut by 5 bases, the J end by 2 bases, with 21 bases between. DNA of the CDR3: TGTGCCAGCAGCACTCTCGCCGGACTCAAAATCAACTATGGCTACACCTTC. It codes for CASSTLAGLKINYGYTF.

The chain has TRBV7-9 and TRBJ2-1; 12 nucleotides line up with TRBD2. The CDR3 totals 15 residues. Germline lookup yields CDR1 SEHNR and CDR2 FQNEAQ (reference sequence). After removal of 5 bases from V and 6 bases from J, the junction contained 5 bases not matched to a gene. The CDR3 loop reads CASSALAGGPNEQFF. For the CDR3, the DNA is TGTGCCAGCAGCGCGCTAGCGGGGGGGCCCAATGAGCAGTTCTTC.